This is a list of T cell receptor beta chains from one sample in a study of blood T cell repertoires in COVID-19. Some clones are missing from TCRdb's copy, which holds only in-frame ones; the method was immunoSEQ multiplex PCR. The sample carries approximately 250,000 clones, under 90% recorded once. The sample was peripheral blood. Receptors originate from a human donor in a cohort sampled during active COVID-19. CDR3s include the opening cysteine and the closing phenylalanine or tryptophan. The D gene is left open where the match is weak. Where a row states a size, it is once, few, many or the class of an expanded clone; other rows omit it.

V	J	D	size	DNA	CDR3
TRBV6-5	TRBJ1-3	TRBD1	-	TGTGCCAGCAGTTGGAGACGTGACAGGGCCTTAAGGACCATATATTTT	CASSWRRDRALRTIYF
TRBV6-6	TRBJ2-7	-	-	TGTGCCAGCACCGTTACAGAGCAGCACGAGCAGTACTTC	CASTVTEQHEQYF
TRBV6-2/TRBV6-3	TRBJ1-2	TRBD1	-	TGTGCCAGCAGCCCCCGACAGGGCGGATTAGATGGCTACACCTTC	CASSPRQGGLDGYTF
TRBV7-8	TRBJ1-1	TRBD1	few	TGTGCCAGCACCGCGGGGAAGGGGGCGGTGAACACTGAAGCTTTCTTT	CASTAGKGAVNTEAFF
TRBV5-1	TRBJ2-2	-	-	TGCGCCAGCAGACAGGGAGATTTGACCGGGGAGCTGTTTTTT	CASRQGDLTGELFF
TRBV6-4	TRBJ2-1	TRBD1	-	TGTGCCAGCAGGGGACAGGGATACAATGAGCAGTTCTTC	CASRGQGYNEQFF
TRBV27	TRBJ1-5	-	-	TGTGCCAGCAGTTTATCTCAGAACAATCAGCCCCAGCATTTT	CASSLSQNNQPQHF
TRBV28	TRBJ1-1	TRBD1	-	TGTGCCGTGGGACAGGCCTACACTGAAGCTTTCTTT	CAVGQAYTEAFF
TRBV28	TRBJ1-2	-	-	TGTGCCACCCGGCGGGGATCGGGGGGCACCTTC	CATRRGSGGTF
TRBV18	TRBJ1-2	-	-	TGTGCCAGCTCACCACAGCGAGACCGAAAAGCTAACTATGGCTACACCTTC	CASSPQRDRKANYGYTF
TRBV5-1	TRBJ1-6	-	-	TGCGCCAGCAGCACTGGGACGGGAGCTAATTCACCCCTCCACTTT	CASSTGTGANSPLHF
TRBV2	TRBJ1-3	TRBD1	-	TGTGCCAGCAGTTCCGGGACAGGGGCCCCTGGAAACACCATATATTTT	CASSSGTGAPGNTIYF
TRBV5-1	TRBJ2-3	TRBD2	-	TGCGCCAGCAGCTTGACGCTAGCGGCAGATACGCAGTATTTT	CASSLTLAADTQYF
TRBV2	TRBJ2-7	-	-	TGTGCCAGCAGGTACCTTTTGGGGCACGAGGAGTCCTACGAGCAGTACTTC	CASRYLLGHEESYEQYF
TRBV5-4	TRBJ1-2	-	-	TGTGCCAGCAGCTTGGCGGGGGTCCGGGGCTATGGCTACACCTTC	CASSLAGVRGYGYTF
TRBV4-1	TRBJ2-3	TRBD1	few	TGCGCCAGCAGCCCAACGGGGACAGGGGACAGCACAGATACGCAGTATTTT	CASSPTGTGDSTDTQYF
TRBV7-3	TRBJ2-2	-	-	TGTGCCAGCAGCCTAGACGGATCAACGACCGGGGAGCTGTTTTTT	CASSLDGSTTGELFF
TRBV7-2	TRBJ1-2	-	-	TGTGCCAGCAGCCTAGCGGGGGCGGACTATGGCTACACCTTC	CASSLAGADYGYTF
TRBV9	TRBJ1-6	-	few	TGTGCCAGCAGCATATCGAGCTCCTATAATTCACCCCTCCACTTT	CASSISSSYNSPLHF
TRBV25-1	TRBJ1-3	-	once	TGTGCCAGCAGTGATCATATCACAGGGAGTTTCGTAAACACCATATATTTT	CASSDHITGSFVNTIYF
TRBV28	TRBJ2-1	-	-	TGTGCCAGCATCGGTCGCGGGGGCCTGGGTCGGTACAATGAGCAGTTCTTC	CASIGRGGLGRYNEQFF
TRBV5-1	TRBJ2-7	TRBD2	-	TGCGCCAGCAGCTTGGGGACTAGCGGCCCCTACGAGCAGTACTTC	CASSLGTSGPYEQYF
TRBV5-6	TRBJ2-5	TRBD1	-	TGTGCCAGCAGCTTTCGGACAGGGACCTACCAAGAGACCCAGTACTTC	CASSFRTGTYQETQYF
TRBV3-1/TRBV3-2	TRBJ1-3	-	once	TGTGCCAGCAGCCGGGACGGGAGCTCTGGAAACACCATATATTTT	CASSRDGSSGNTIYF
TRBV6-5	TRBJ2-1	-	-	TGTGCCAGCAGTTACGCACCCACAGTATACAATGAGCAGTTCTTC	CASSYAPTVYNEQFF
TRBV10-3	TRBJ1-1	-	few	TGTGCCATCAGTAAGTCAACCCGGACAGTTAACACTGAAGCTTTCTTT	CAISKSTRTVNTEAFF
TRBV7-8	TRBJ2-5	TRBD2	many	TGTGCCAGCAGCCTAAGGACTAGCGGGAGGGCGGGCGAGACCCAGTACTTC	CASSLRTSGRAGETQYF
TRBV2	TRBJ2-5	TRBD2	-	TGTGCCAGCAGCGCCTCGATCGGGGGGGGGCATGAGACCCAGTACTTC	CASSASIGGGHETQYF
TRBV6-4	TRBJ2-3	TRBD2	-	TGTGCCAGCAGTGACTCGACTAGCGGGGGGGCAGATACGCAGTATTTT	CASSDSTSGGADTQYF
TRBV29-1	TRBJ2-2	-	-	TGCAGCGTTGTTCTGCAGGGGATATCCGGGGAGCTGTTTTTT	CSVVLQGISGELFF
TRBV5-1	TRBJ2-5	-	-	TGCGCCAGCAGCTTGAGATCTACCGGGAGAGGGAGAGCAGAGACCCAGTACTTC	CASSLRSTGRGRAETQYF
TRBV28	TRBJ1-2	-	-	TGTGCCGCAACAGAAACAGTTACTAACTATGGCTACACCTTC	CAATETVTNYGYTF
TRBV24-1	TRBJ2-1	TRBD1	-	TGTGCCACCAGTGTTCGGACAGGGTCCTACAATGAGCAGTTCTTC	CATSVRTGSYNEQFF
TRBV20-1	TRBJ2-2	-	-	TGCAGTGCGAGCCCCACCGGGGAGCTGTTTTTT	CSASPTGELFF
TRBV5-1	TRBJ1-1	-	-	TGCGCCAGCAGCTTGGACCAGGGGAACACTGAAGCTTTCTTT	CASSLDQGNTEAFF
TRBV6-1	TRBJ2-7	-	-	TGTGCCAGCAGTGAAAGGGCGAGTCCAGGGTATGACGAGCAGTACTTC	CASSERASPGYDEQYF
TRBV3-1/TRBV3-2	TRBJ2-7	TRBD2	-	TGTGCCAGCAGCCGACTCGGGACTAGCGGAGCGAGCTCCTACGAGCAGTACTTC	CASSRLGTSGASSYEQYF
TRBV7-6	TRBJ2-1	-	few	TGTGCCAGCAGCTTAGCCCACGGGTCCGACAATGAGCAGTTCTTC	CASSLAHGSDNEQFF
TRBV4-1	TRBJ2-1	TRBD2	-	TGCGCCAGCAGCCAATTACTAGCGGGGAACAATGCGCAGTTCTTC	CASSQLLAGNNAQFF
TRBV6-1	TRBJ1-6	-	-	TGTGCCAGCAGTGATTTGGGAGGCATTAATTCACCCCTCCACTTT	CASSDLGGINSPLHF
TRBV24-1	TRBJ2-2	TRBD2	once	TGTGCCACCAGGGCTAGCGGGACCGGGGAGCTGTTTTTT	CATRASGTGELFF
TRBV7-9	TRBJ1-6	-	-	TGTGCCAGCAGCTTAGTTCCATCGGCAGGGAACAATTCACCCCTCCACTTT	CASSLVPSAGNNSPLHF
TRBV5-6	TRBJ1-1	-	-	TGTGCCAGCAGCTTGGAAGCCCGTGTAGAAGCTTTCTTT	CASSLEARVEAFF
TRBV5-1	TRBJ2-3	-	-	TGCGCCAGCAGATCGCGGACAGCTACAGATACGCAGTATTTT	CASRSRTATDTQYF
TRBV29-1	TRBJ2-1	TRBD2	-	TGCAGCGCCGGAGCGGGGGGCCGGGGTAATGAGCAGTTCTTC	CSAGAGGRGNEQFF
TRBV3-1/TRBV3-2	TRBJ2-3	-	-	TGTGCCAGCAGTCCGACAGCTAGCACAGATACGCAGTATTTT	CASSPTASTDTQYF
TRBV5-4	TRBJ1-5	-	-	TGTGCCAGCAGCTTCTCACCCGCGTTGCCCCAGCATTTT	CASSFSPALPQHF
TRBV7-8	TRBJ2-1	-	-	TGTGCCAGCAGAACATTACAAGAGGCATATAATATGGTGATCTTC	CASRTLQEAYNMVIF
TRBV5-1	TRBJ2-5	-	-	TGCGCCAGCAGCCAAGCGCCGGGACTCGATGGAGAGACCCAGTACTTC	CASSQAPGLDGETQYF
TRBV19	TRBJ2-1	TRBD2	-	TGTGCCAGTAGTACCGGGACTAGCGGGATTAATGAGCAGTTCTTC	CASSTGTSGINEQFF
TRBV15	TRBJ1-2	-	-	TGTGCCACCAGCAGAGCCCAGGGGACACAGGGCTACACCTTC	CATSRAQGTQGYTF
TRBV18	TRBJ2-2	-	-	TGTGCCAGCTCAAGAGCGGAGGGTTGGACCGGGGAGCTGTTTTTT	CASSRAEGWTGELFF
TRBV5-8	TRBJ2-1	TRBD2	few	TGTGCCAGCAGCCGCACGACTAGCGGGAATGAGCAGTTCTTC	CASSRTTSGNEQFF
TRBV7-2	TRBJ2-7	TRBD1	-	TGTGCCAGCAGCTTAGCCGGGACAGGGGCCTACGAGCAGTACTTC	CASSLAGTGAYEQYF
TRBV7-2	TRBJ2-7	TRBD1	many	TGTGCCAGCAGCTCCCTCGGACAGGCCTACGAGCAGTACTTC	CASSSLGQAYEQYF